A single sample is the source of the 17 T cell receptor beta chains below, sequenced in a study of OX40 agonist ivuxolimab in advanced cancers. Library preparation used the immunoSEQ multiplex PCR assay. Entries here come from immuneACCESS through TCRdb and include only in-frame sequences with V and J called. Some clones fail to appear in such tables; in the studies checked, an unresolved V gene covers under half of the shortfall, and the cause of the remainder is unknown. In this sample the table shows over 55,000 clones, around 84% of which occur a single time. 2.4% of the sample comes from the top ten. The sequenced sample was CD4+ or CD8+ T cells sorted from blood, obtained in a trial of the OX40 agonist ivuxolimab. Source of these receptors: an adult with an advanced solid tumor such as melanoma, head and neck, liver or kidney cancer.

This sequence joins TRBV6-5 and TRBJ1-1; D gene ambiguous. CDR3 size: 16 residues. Trimming cost V 4 bases and J 2 bases, with 17 bases left between them. Germline V gene data show CDR1 as MNHEY and CDR2 as SVGAGI. The CDR3 loop reads CASSFRASGGNTEAFF. The CDR3 DNA reads TGTGCCAGCAGTTTCCGGGCCTCGGGCGGAAACACTGAAGCTTTCTTT.

The V gene is TRBV6-5, the J gene TRBJ1-2, with 8 bases fitting TRBD1. The V gene end was trimmed by 5 bases and the J gene end by 4 bases; junction bases not matched to a gene: 6. CDR1 and CDR2 from the germline V gene are MNHEY and SVGAGI. The CDR3 extends over 14 amino acids. CDR3 protein: CASSRTGQGYGYTF. CDR3 sequence (DNA): TGTGCCAGCAGTCGGACAGGGCAGGGCTATGGCTACACCTTC.

The chain is built from TRBV5-1 and TRBJ2-7; D remains unclear. There are 10 residues in the CDR3. Trimming took off 4 bases at V and 9 bases at J, with 8 bases between the two ends. Germline values: CDR1 SGHRS, CDR2 YFSETQ. CDR3: CASSTPRQYF. The DNA of the CDR3 is TGCGCCAGCAGCACCCCGAGGCAGTACTTC. The variable domain in full, completed from reference TRBV5-1 and TRBJ2-7, reads KAGVTQTPRYLIKTRGQQVTLSCSPISGHRSVSWYQQTPGQGLQFLFEYFSETQRNKGNFPGRFSGRQFSNSRSEMNVSTLELGDSALYLCASSTPRQYFGPGTRLTVT.

This clone was recorded only once. This chain uses TRBV5-4 with TRBJ2-5; 11 positions agree with TRBD2. V dropped 4 bases and J dropped 3; count of bases not matched to a gene: 2. Germline loops: CDR1 SGHNT, CDR2 YYREEE (reference sequence). There are 14 residues in the CDR3. CDR3 bases: TGTGCCAGCAGCCTGACTAGCGGGAAAGAGACCCAGTACTTC. Residues: CASSLTSGKETQYF.

The chain joins TRBV4-2 to TRBJ2-3; TRBD2 matches at 13 bases. V was pared by 5 bases and J by 7 bases, with 9 bases of the junction left unmatched. CDR3 length: 16 residues. Per the germline V gene, CDR1 is LGHNA and CDR2 is YNFKEQ. CDR3 sequence: CASSSTGTSGTNTQYF. In DNA, the CDR3 is TGTGCCAGCAGCTCTACCGGGACTAGCGGGACGAATACGCAGTATTTT.

The chain links TRBV18 to TRBJ1-6; D unresolved. Per the germline V gene, CDR1 is KGHSH and CDR2 is LQKENI. Trimming shortened V by 6 bases and J by 5 bases, and 17 bases separated the two germline ends. The CDR3 consists of 16 residues. As DNA, the CDR3 is TGTGCCAGCTCCACGTTCAAGGGCAGTAATAATTCACCCCTCCACTTT. Protein sequence: CASSTFKGSNNSPLHF.

The J gene is TRBJ2-7, the V gene TRBV6-5, with D perhaps assigned TRBD1 or TRBD2 (6 bases each). With 0 bases removed from V and 3 bases from J, the gap between germline ends came to 12 bases. The germline V gene encodes CDR1 MNHEY and CDR2 SVGAGI. CDR3 length: 15 amino acids. The CDR3 protein is CASSYSKEGVYEQYF. The CDR3, as DNA: TGTGCCAGCAGTTACTCGAAGGAGGGGGTCTACGAGCAGTACTTC.

The chain links TRBV5-6 to TRBJ2-5, with D possibly being TRBD1 (5 bases). The germline V and J ends were trimmed by 5 bases and 5 bases, with 19 bases remaining between them. The CDR3 length is 15 residues. The germline CDR1 and CDR2 sequences are SGHDT and YYEEEE. CDR3 loop: CASRYGPTSGETQYF. CDR3 sequence (DNA): TGTGCCAGCAGATACGGGCCAACCTCAGGGGAGACCCAGTACTTC. The whole variable domain, filled in from reference TRBV5-6 and TRBJ2-5, reads DAGVTQSPTHLIKTRGQQVTLRCSPKSGHDTVSWYQQALGQGPQFIFQYYEEEERQRGNFPDRFSGHQFPNYSSELNVNALLLGDSALYLCASRYGPTSGETQYFGPGTRLLVL.

V is TRBV1 and J is TRBJ1-1; no DNA check was done on the table's D call, TRBD1. TRBV1 is termed a pseudogene. The CDR3 has 15 residues. CDR3 sequence: CTSSHGQGRFTEAFF. Written as DNA, the CDR3 is TGCACCAGCAGCCACGGACAGGGACGGTTCACTGAAGCTTTCTTT.

This sequence joins TRBV5-8 and TRBJ1-5; TRBD1 is a possible D gene (5 bases). The CDR3 loop spans 16 amino acids. Germline CDR1 SGHTS, CDR2 YDEGEE. V was shortened by 6 bases and J by 2 bases, with 18 bases between the two germline ends. The CDR3 protein is CASNSRRGGGNQPQHF. The CDR3 DNA follows: TGTGCCAGCAACTCACGGCGAGGAGGGGGCAATCAGCCCCAGCATTTT.

There are a few counts of this clone. V is TRBV11-2 and J is TRBJ1-1; no firm D call. This CDR3 has 13 residues. Germline assignment: CDR1 SGHAT and CDR2 FQNNGV. The V end was cut by 1 base, the J end by 2 bases, with 5 bases between. CDR3 loop: CASSLGHNTEAFF. CDR3 in DNA: TGTGCCAGCAGCTTAGGTCATAACACTGAAGCTTTCTTT.

The rearrangement joins TRBV5-1 to TRBJ2-1, with 7 bases lining up with TRBD1. The length of the CDR3 is 14 residues. J gave up 2 bases and V 4 bases, and 3 bases lay outside the gene matches. Germline V CDR1 and CDR2: SGHRS, YFSETQ. The CDR3 reads CASSVQGAYNEQFF. The DNA for the CDR3 is TGCGCCAGCAGCGTCCAGGGGGCCTACAATGAGCAGTTCTTC. Supplemented by reference TRBV5-1 and TRBJ2-1, the full variable domain reads KAGVTQTPRYLIKTRGQQVTLSCSPISGHRSVSWYQQTPGQGLQFLFEYFSETQRNKGNFPGRFSGRQFSNSRSEMNVSTLELGDSALYLCASSVQGAYNEQFFGPGTRLTVL.

The rearrangement links TRBV18 to TRBJ1-1; tentative D call: TRBD1 (5 bases). CDR3 size: 14 residues. The germline V gene has CDR1 KGHSH and CDR2 LQKENI. V was clipped by 3 bases and J by 1 base, with 9 bases between them. The CDR3 DNA sequence: TGTGCCAGCTCACCTTCGGACACGAACACTGAAGCTTTCTTT. It codes for CASSPSDTNTEAFF.

V usage is TRBV9 and J usage is TRBJ1-5, with 8 positions matching TRBD1. This CDR3 contains 15 residues. Per the germline V gene, CDR1 is SGDLS and CDR2 is YYNGEE. The junction had 9 bases not matched to a gene; V was cut back by 3 bases and J by 7 bases. CDR3 region: CASSAGQGGNQPQHF. The CDR3 region has the DNA TGTGCCAGCAGCGCCGGACAGGGAGGGAACCAGCCCCAGCATTTT.

V gene TRBV18 combines with J gene TRBJ2-7, with D perhaps TRBD1 or TRBD2 (6 bases each). CDR3 length: 13 amino acids. Trimming stripped 11 bases from V and 3 bases from J, with 17 bases between. Germline V gene sequence: CDR1 KGHSH, CDR2 LQKENI. DNA for the CDR3: TGTGCCGCACGGAGGGGGGAAGACTACGAGCAGTACTTC. Protein: CAARRGEDYEQYF.

This chain connects TRBV10-1 to TRBJ1-2, with 7 bases aligning to TRBD1. Germline trimming cut 10 bases from V and 7 bases from J; bases unmatched to any gene: 9. This CDR3 has 12 amino acids. Germline lookup yields CDR1 WNHNN and CDR2 SYGVQD (reference sequence). This chain's CDR3 is CAKGTGVGGYTF. The CDR3, as DNA: TGCGCCAAAGGTACAGGGGTCGGTGGCTACACCTTC.

CDR3 residues: CASRGVGDGRTDTQYF. The DNA for the CDR3 is TGTGCTAGTAGGGGGGTCGGGGACGGTCGCACAGATACGCAGTATTTT. This chain uses TRBV12-5 with TRBJ2-3; tentatively, D is TRBD1 or TRBD2 (6 bases each). Germline V gives CDR1 LGHNT, CDR2 FRNRAP. The CDR3 has 16 amino acids. V dropped 8 bases and J dropped 1 base, with 19 bases sitting between them.